The 8 T cell receptor beta chains in this list originate from one sample, sequenced in a study of cytomegalovirus exposure and HLA in healthy donors. 60 Vbeta and 13 Jbeta primers were used in PCR. TCRdb's copy holds only in-frame clones and misses some; the assay was immunoSEQ multiplex PCR. The sample holds about 110,000 clones, around 70% seen once. The sequenced sample was PBMCs. The receptors originated from a boy younger than 18 in good health and CMV-seronegative.

The CDR3 nucleotides are TGTGCCAGCAGCCCCACCGCAGCAACTAATGAAAAACTGTTTTTT. As protein: CASSPTAATNEKLFF. The V and J genes are TRBV7-9 and TRBJ1-4; no reliable D call. CDR1 and CDR2 (germline): SEHNR, FQNEAQ (reference sequence). Between the trimmed V and J ends, which lost 5 bases and 0 bases, there was a span of 10 bases. The CDR3 runs 15 residues. Full variable domain (rest looked up from reference TRBV7-9 and TRBJ1-4): DTGVSQNPRHKITKRGQNVTFRCDPISEHNRLYWYRQTLGQGPEFLTYFQNEAQLEKSRLLSDRFSAERPKGSFSTLEIQRTEQGDSAMYLCASSPTAATNEKLFFGSGTQLSVL.

The table lists this clone with a few counts. The V and J genes are TRBV5-1 and TRBJ1-3; TRBD1 matches 9 bases. The CDR3 is 14 residues long. V was clipped by 4 bases and J by 4 bases; unmatched bases: 3. Germline-derived CDR1 and CDR2 are SGHRS and YFSETQ. The CDR3, as DNA: TGCGCCAGCAGCCCGACAGGGGGAGGAAACACCATATATTTT. Translation: CASSPTGGGNTIYF.

V gene TRBV14 combines with J gene TRBJ2-3; D is perhaps TRBD2 (5 bases). This CDR3 comprises 13 residues. Germline-derived CDR1 and CDR2 are SGHDN and FVKESK. V was clipped by 6 bases and J by 7 bases, with 14 bases between them. The CDR3 loop reads CASSLYRLHTQYF. In nucleotides, the CDR3 is TGTGCCAGCAGTCTTTACCGACTACATACGCAGTATTTT.

This chain links TRBV30 with TRBJ1-1; 7 nucleotides match TRBD1. Per the germline V gene, CDR1 is GTSNPN and CDR2 is SVGIG (reference sequence). CDR3 length: 15 residues. V lost 0 bases, J lost 5 bases, and 9 bases stayed unmatched. The chain's CDR3 is CAWSVEPGGFTEAFF. In DNA form, the CDR3 reads TGTGCCTGGAGTGTAGAACCAGGGGGATTTACTGAAGCTTTCTTT.

The CDR3 bases are TGTGCCAGCAGCTTTACCCCCACTATGAGGGCCTACGAGCAGTACTTC. Encoded protein: CASSFTPTMRAYEQYF. The chain recombines TRBV7-2 with TRBJ2-7; maybe TRBD2 (5 bases). CDR1 and CDR2 (germline): SGHTA, FQGNSA. V was pared by 3 bases and J by 2 bases, with 17 bases between. The CDR3 covers 16 residues.

V gene TRBV2 combines with J gene TRBJ2-7; D is unclear. CDR1 is SNHLY, CDR2 FYNNEI, per germline. CDR3 length: 13 amino acids. Trimming removed 3 bases at V and 4 bases at J, with 10 bases between. CDR3: CASSDLGVYEQYF. The DNA for the CDR3 is TGTGCCAGCAGTGACTTGGGCGTATACGAGCAGTACTTC.

The rearrangement uses TRBV2 and TRBJ1-2; TRBD1 is a possible D gene (5 bases). V was clipped by 0 bases and J by 7 bases, with 12 bases between them. Per germline, CDR1 SNHLY and CDR2 FYNNEI. This CDR3 spans 14 amino acids. CDR3 in amino acids: CASSEAGTLSGYTF. CDR3 bases: TGTGCCAGCAGTGAAGCCGGGACTTTGAGTGGCTACACCTTC.

The chain carries TRBV6-6 and TRBJ1-3; weak D call: TRBD1 (6 bases). Germline-derived CDR1 and CDR2 are MNHNY and SVGAGI (reference sequence). V was cut by 4 bases and J by 0 bases, with 13 bases left in between. This CDR3 has 16 residues. The CDR3 protein is CASSSTQGGSGNTIYF. The CDR3 DNA reads as TGTGCCAGCAGTTCGACTCAAGGGGGCTCTGGAAACACCATATATTTT.